These 9 T cell receptor beta chains share one sample of origin, sequenced in a study of T-cell reconstitution after alpha-beta-depleted transplantation in children. It was with unique molecular identifiers that the TCRbeta library was prepared. TCRdb re-analysed the PCR reads in MiXCR, keeping a single row per CDR3 protein. The table includes approximately 490,000 distinct CDR3 sequences, 10% to 13% detected once. Sequences were derived from PBMCs, sampled before TCRalphabeta/CD19-depleted stem cell transplant. Receptors originate from a child between 2 and 9 years old with inherited bone marrow failure, due to receive a stem cell transplant.

This clonotype was counted ten times or more. V is TRBV21-1 and J is TRBJ2-5. TRBV21-1 is an annotated pseudogene. This CDR3 has 9 residues. CDR3: CAAGETQYF. The CDR3 DNA reads as TGTGCTGCTGGAGAGACCCAGTACTTC.

The CDR3 region has the DNA TGTGCCAGCAGCTCTACTTTAAGCGGGAGGGCCGGCACCGGGGAGCTGTTTTTT. This sequence encodes CASSSTLSGRAGTGELFF. This chain uses TRBV11-2 with TRBJ2-2; TRBD2 agrees at 10 bases. This CDR3 contains 18 residues. V dropped 4 bases and J dropped 4; count of bases not matched to a gene: 12. Germline V gene lookup returns CDR1 SGHAT and CDR2 FQNNGV.

This clonotype came up many times. The J gene is TRBJ2-5, the V gene TRBV12-3 or TRBV12-4; D is uncertain. The length of the CDR3 is 12 residues. The ends were cut back, 6 bases at V and 5 bases at J, with 10 bases in the middle. CDR3: CASSLHRETQYF. CDR3 nucleotides: TGTGCCAGCAGCCTCCATCGGGAGACCCAGTACTTC.

This clonotype came up many times. The rearrangement uses TRBV2 and TRBJ2-7; D is unclear. The CDR3 consists of 14 residues. Trimming pared 6 bases from V and 3 bases from J, leaving 15 bases between. Looked up from germline, CDR1 is SNHLY and CDR2 is FYNNEI. In DNA form, the CDR3 reads TGTGCCAGCAGCCCGACGAAGACGGGCTACGAGCAGTACTTC. This sequence encodes CASSPTKTGYEQYF.

This clonotype was seen more than once but under ten times. In DNA, the CDR3 is TGTGCCAGCAGCTTAGATGTGACACACAGAGACTTGAACACTGAAGCTTTCTTT. Its translation: CASSLDVTHRDLNTEAFF. This chain uses TRBV11-2 with TRBJ1-1; D not certain. Germline CDR1 is SGHAT and CDR2 is FQNNGV. The CDR3 is 18 amino acids. V lost 0 bases and J lost 0, with 17 bases in between. Full variable domain (outside the CDR3, taken from reference TRBV11-2 and TRBJ1-1): EAGVAQSPRYKIIEKRQSVAFWCNPISGHATLYWYQQILGQGPKLLIQFQNNGVVDDSQLPKDRFSAERLKGVDSTLKIQPAKLEDSAVYLCASSLDVTHRDLNTEAFFGQGTRLTVV.

This clonotype was picked up a small number of times. V usage is TRBV19 and J usage is TRBJ2-2; D gene ambiguous. Germline CDR1 and CDR2: LNHDA and SQIVND (reference sequence). This CDR3 has 12 amino acids. V was clipped by 4 bases and J by 4 bases, with 4 bases between them. CDR3: CASSSPTGELFF. CDR3 bases: TGTGCCAGTAGTAGTCCCACCGGGGAGCTGTTTTTT.

This clonotype occurred many times. The chain recombines TRBV9 with TRBJ2-5; D unresolved. Deletions cut 3 bases from V and 3 bases from J, with 6 bases between. CDR1 is SGDLS, CDR2 YYNGEE, per germline. The CDR3 consists of 12 residues. The CDR3 sequence is CASSGTEETQYF. The DNA for the CDR3 is TGTGCCAGCAGCGGAACTGAAGAGACCCAGTACTTC.

At least ten counts were recorded for this clonotype. This chain uses TRBV4-3 with TRBJ2-5; D is possibly TRBD1 (7 bases). Germline values: CDR1 LGHNA, CDR2 YSLEER. This CDR3 contains 15 residues. Trimming stripped 5 bases from V and 7 bases from J, with 20 bases between. The CDR3 loop is CASSVGKGARGTQYF. In DNA form, the CDR3 reads TGCGCCAGCAGCGTAGGAAAGGGGGCGCGGGGGACCCAGTACTTC.

Remarks on this clonotype: A read error is possible here, since a much larger clone lies one base away. The V call is TRBV18, the J call TRBJ2-7; D remains unclear. This CDR3 comprises 14 residues. Germline V gene sequence: CDR1 KGHSH, CDR2 LQKENI. V was cut by 3 bases and J by 0 bases, with 9 bases left in between. In DNA form, the CDR3 reads TGTGCCAGCTCACCGGAGCAGGACTCCTACGAGCAGTACTTC. Translation: CASSPEQDSYEQYF.